This paragraph reports one T cell receptor beta chain. V was clipped by 5 bases and J by 5 bases, with 12 bases between them. The germline CDR1 and CDR2 sequences are SGHTA and FQGTGA. CDR3 size: 13 residues. This entry belongs to a study of T-cell memory formation after mild COVID-19. TCRdb re-analysed the 5' RACE reads in MiXCR, keeping a single row per CDR3 protein. The table lists 580,000 or so distinct CDR3 sequences, 15% to 20% of them singletons. Source material: PBMCs or a T cell subset sorted from them (not recorded which). The source of this sequence is an adult woman who had mild COVID-19 (a few samples of this study predate the infection). Cell type and time point are not known. V and J are TRBV7-3 and TRBJ1-1, with a tentative D call TRBD1 (5 bases). Here the CDR3 DNA reads TGTGCCAGCAGCCCTCACGGGACGACTGAAGCTTTCTTT. It translates to CASSPHGTTEAFF.